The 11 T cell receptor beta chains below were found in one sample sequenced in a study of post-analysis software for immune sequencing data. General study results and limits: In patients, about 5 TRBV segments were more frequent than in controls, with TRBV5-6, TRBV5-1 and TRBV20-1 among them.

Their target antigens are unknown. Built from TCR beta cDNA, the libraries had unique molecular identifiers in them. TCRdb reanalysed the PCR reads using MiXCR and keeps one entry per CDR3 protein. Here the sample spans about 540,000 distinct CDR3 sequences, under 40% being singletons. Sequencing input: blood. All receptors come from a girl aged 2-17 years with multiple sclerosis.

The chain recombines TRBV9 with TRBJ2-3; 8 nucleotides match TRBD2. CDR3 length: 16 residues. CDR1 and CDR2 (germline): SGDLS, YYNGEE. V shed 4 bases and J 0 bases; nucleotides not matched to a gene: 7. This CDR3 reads CASSPRGGVSTDTQYF. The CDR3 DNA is TGTGCCAGCAGCCCACGGGGGGGGGTTAGCACAGATACGCAGTATTTT.

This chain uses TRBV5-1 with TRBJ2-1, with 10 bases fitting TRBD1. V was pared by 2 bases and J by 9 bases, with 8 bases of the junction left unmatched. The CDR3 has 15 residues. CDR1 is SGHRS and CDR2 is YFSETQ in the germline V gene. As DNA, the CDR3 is TGCGCCAGCAGCTTTGGGACAGGGGTAGGGGGTGAGCAGTTCTTC. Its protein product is CASSFGTGVGGEQFF.

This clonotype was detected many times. DNA for the CDR3: TGTGCCAGCAGCCAAGATACAGTCTCTGGGGCCAACGTCCTGACTTTC. As protein: CASSQDTVSGANVLTF. The V gene is TRBV4-2, the J gene TRBJ2-6; D is unresolved. V lost 0 bases, J lost 0 bases, and 6 bases lay in between. The CDR3 consists of 16 residues. Germline CDR1 LGHNA, CDR2 YNFKEQ.

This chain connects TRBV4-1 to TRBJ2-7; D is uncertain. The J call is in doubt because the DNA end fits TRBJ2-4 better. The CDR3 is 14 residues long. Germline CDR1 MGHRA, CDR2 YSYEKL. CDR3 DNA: TGCGCCAGCAGCCAAGATGGAGTAAAGGACATTCAGTACTTC. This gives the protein CASSQDGVKDIQYF.

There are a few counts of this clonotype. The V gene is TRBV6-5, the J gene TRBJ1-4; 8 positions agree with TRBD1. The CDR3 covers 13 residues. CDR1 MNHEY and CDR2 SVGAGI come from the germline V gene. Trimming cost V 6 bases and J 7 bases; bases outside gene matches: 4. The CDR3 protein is CASSQTGAEKLFF. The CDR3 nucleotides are TGTGCCAGCAGCCAGACAGGGGCTGAAAAACTGTTTTTT.

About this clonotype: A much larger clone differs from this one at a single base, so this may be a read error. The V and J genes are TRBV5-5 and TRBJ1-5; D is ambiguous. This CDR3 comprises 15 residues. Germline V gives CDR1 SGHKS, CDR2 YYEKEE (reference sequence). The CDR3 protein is CASSWNEGLPQPRHF. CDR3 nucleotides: TGTGCCAGCAGCTGGAACGAGGGATTGCCTCAGCCCCGGCATTTT. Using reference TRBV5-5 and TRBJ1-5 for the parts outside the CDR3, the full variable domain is DAGVTQSPTHLIKTRGQQVTLRCSPISGHKSVSWYQQVLGQGPQFIFQYYEKEERGRGNFPDRFSARQFPNYSSELNVNALLLGDSALYLCASSWNEGLPQPRHFGDGTRLSIL.

CDR3 protein: CASSELRGGLISTDTQYF. The DNA for the CDR3 is TGTGCCAGCAGTGAATTGCGGGGGGGTCTTATCAGCACAGATACGCAGTATTTT. This chain uses TRBV2 with TRBJ2-3, with TRBD2 matching 9 bases. V gave up 2 bases and J gave up 0 bases; unmatched junction bases: 9. CDR1 and CDR2 from the germline V gene are SNHLY and FYNNEI. CDR3 size: 18 residues.

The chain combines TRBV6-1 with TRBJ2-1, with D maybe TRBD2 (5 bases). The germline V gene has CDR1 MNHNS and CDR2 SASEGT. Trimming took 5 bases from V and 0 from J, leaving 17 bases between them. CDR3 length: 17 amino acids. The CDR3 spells CASSRTLKRNSYNEQFF. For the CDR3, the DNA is TGTGCCAGCAGTAGGACCCTTAAGCGGAACTCCTACAATGAGCAGTTCTTC.

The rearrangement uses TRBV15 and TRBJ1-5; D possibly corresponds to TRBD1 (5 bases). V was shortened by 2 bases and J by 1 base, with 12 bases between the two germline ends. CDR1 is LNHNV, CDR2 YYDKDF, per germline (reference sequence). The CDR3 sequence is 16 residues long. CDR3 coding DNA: TGTGCCACCAGCAGACGTCCCGGGGGAAGCAATCAGCCCCAGCATTTT. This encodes CATSRRPGGSNQPQHF. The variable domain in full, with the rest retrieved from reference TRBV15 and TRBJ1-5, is DAMVIQNPRYQVTQFGKPVTLSCSQTLNHNVMYWYQQKSSQAPKLLFHYYDKDFNNEADTPDNFQSRRPNTSFCFLDIRSPGLGDTAMYLCATSRRPGGSNQPQHFGDGTRLSIL.

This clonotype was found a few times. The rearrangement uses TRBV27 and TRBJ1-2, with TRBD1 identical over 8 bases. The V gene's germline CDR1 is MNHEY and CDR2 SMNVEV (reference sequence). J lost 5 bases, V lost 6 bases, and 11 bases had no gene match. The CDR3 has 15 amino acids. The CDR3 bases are TGTGCCAGCAGGCCTACCTGGACAGGGAGATATGGCTACACCTTC. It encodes CASRPTWTGRYGYTF.

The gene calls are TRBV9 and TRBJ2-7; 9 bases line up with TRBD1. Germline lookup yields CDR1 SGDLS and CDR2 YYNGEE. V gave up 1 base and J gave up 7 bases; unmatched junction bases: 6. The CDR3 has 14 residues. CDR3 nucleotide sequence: TGTGCCAGCAGCGTATGGGACAGGGATAATGAGCAGTACTTC. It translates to CASSVWDRDNEQYF.